These 17 T cell receptor beta chains share one sample of origin, sequenced in a study of glioma-infiltrating T cells. The iRepertoire nested amplicon-rescue multiplex PCR amplified TCR alpha and beta CDR3s from RNA. TCRdb re-analysed the multiplex PCR reads in MiXCR, keeping a single row per CDR3 protein. Here the sample spans about 130,000 distinct CDR3 sequences, around a quarter being singletons. Specimen: glioma tissue, nonneoplastic brain tissue, or PBMCs (not recorded which). Receptors originate from a human donor with low-grade glioma or glioblastoma, undergoing nonglioma brain surgery, or in good health (not recorded which).

This clonotype was seen a handful of times. V and J are TRBV2 and TRBJ2-1; 9 bases match TRBD2. V dropped 5 bases and J dropped 4; count of bases not matched to a gene: 6. From germline, CDR1 is SNHLY and CDR2 FYNNEI. The CDR3 length is 15 residues. For the CDR3, the DNA is TGTGCCAGCAGTCCAGCGGGGGGCCAATACAATGAGCAGTTCTTC. Protein: CASSPAGGQYNEQFF.

The DNA of the CDR3 is TGTGCCATCAGTGCTTCCCTATCAGAGACCCAGTACTTC. This encodes CAISASLSETQYF. The chain uses TRBV10-3 and TRBJ2-5; D unclear. Germline V gives CDR1 ENHRY, CDR2 SYGVKD. Trimming took off 4 bases at V and 4 bases at J, with 10 bases between the two ends. This CDR3 has 13 residues.

V and J are TRBV5-4 and TRBJ1-5; possible D gene TRBD1, 6 bases. Trimming took 2 bases from V and 5 from J, leaving 8 bases between them. The length of the CDR3 is 13 residues. CDR1 is SGHNT and CDR2 is YYREEE in the germline V gene (reference sequence). The CDR3 DNA is TGTGCCAGCAGCTTTAGGGGGGATCAGCCCCAGCATTTT. Protein product: CASSFRGDQPQHF.

This clonotype was observed a handful of times. The chain is built from TRBV14 and TRBJ1-6; 7 bases agree with TRBD1. V lost 4 bases and J lost 6; bases outside the gene matches: 9. The CDR3 totals 16 residues. Looked up from germline, CDR1 is SGHDN and CDR2 is FVKESK. The CDR3 sequence is CASSRLQGWGNSPLHF. The CDR3 region has the DNA TGTGCCAGCAGCCGCCTACAGGGGTGGGGTAATTCACCCCTCCACTTT.

This clonotype appeared a few times. A junction end diverges from the germline sequence, so it may reflect a read error. This rearrangement joins TRBV7-9 to TRBJ2-3; D is possibly TRBD2 (6 bases). CDR3 size: 14 residues. Germline CDR1 SEHNR, CDR2 FQNEAQ (reference sequence). CDR3 amino acids: CASSVASSADTQYF. DNA for the CDR3: TGTGCCAGCAGCGTAGCGTCTAGCGCAGATACGCAGTATTTT.

The chain is built from TRBV28 and TRBJ1-2, with no clear D. Germline V CDR1 and CDR2: MDHEN, SYDVKM. V lost 7 bases, J lost 0 bases, and 15 bases lay in between. CDR3 length: 15 residues. The CDR3 reads CASIPAGEANYGYTF. CDR3 nucleotide sequence: TGTGCCAGCATCCCGGCAGGTGAAGCTAACTATGGCTACACCTTC.

The table lists this clonotype with many counts. The rearrangement joins TRBV6-6 to TRBJ1-1; 9 bases fit TRBD1. Germline assignment: CDR1 MNHNY and CDR2 SVGAGI (reference sequence). This CDR3 contains 15 residues. J was trimmed by 5 bases and V by 2 bases; bases with no gene match: 6. The CDR3 spells CASSYRDRVTTEAFF. The CDR3 region has the DNA TGTGCCAGCAGTTACCGGGACAGGGTGACGACTGAAGCTTTCTTT.

This clonotype was found many times. J is TRBJ1-2 and V is TRBV6-6; 8 positions match TRBD1. V lost 0 bases and J lost 8; bases outside the gene matches: 5. CDR1 and CDR2 (germline): MNHNY, SVGAGI (reference sequence). CDR3 length equals 14 residues. The DNA of the CDR3 is TGTGCCAGCAGTTACTCGACAGGGGTCTACGGCTACACCTTC. Residues: CASSYSTGVYGYTF.

The chain uses TRBV10-1 and TRBJ2-1; no clear D. The V and J ends lost 0 bases and 3 bases respectively, with 15 bases between them. Per the germline V gene, CDR1 is WNHNN and CDR2 is SYGVQD (reference sequence). This CDR3 has 17 amino acids. The DNA of the CDR3 is TGCGCCAGCAGTGAGTCCGAGAACCCCTTGTACTACAATGAGCAGTTCTTC. Translated, it gives CASSESENPLYYNEQFF.

This clonotype was observed a handful of times. The genes are TRBV20-1 and TRBJ2-2; 8 positions agree with TRBD1. The trim removed 3 bases at V and 0 bases at J, leaving 9 bases unmatched. This CDR3 contains 17 residues. Germline V gene data show CDR1 as DFQATT and CDR2 as SNEGSKA (reference sequence). The CDR3 DNA reads as TGCAGTGCTAGCCTGACAGGGGCCTCCGCGAACACCGGGGAGCTGTTTTTT. Translated, it gives CSASLTGASANTGELFF.

V usage is TRBV12-3 or TRBV12-4 and J usage is TRBJ2-5; weak D call: TRBD1 (6 bases). V shed 8 bases and J shed 2 bases, with 15 bases lying between them. The length of the CDR3 is 14 residues. The CDR3, as DNA: TGTGCCAGCGTCGAAAGGGGGACGCAAGAGACCCAGTACTTC. It specifies CASVERGTQETQYF.

The V and J genes are TRBV6-2 or TRBV6-3 and TRBJ2-4; TRBD1 matches at 9 bases. Germline-derived CDR1 and CDR2 are MNHEY and SVGEGT. The CDR3 runs to 17 residues. Trimming removed 3 bases from V and 5 bases from J; junction bases left unmatched: 11. CDR3 DNA: TGTGCCAGCAGTTATCGGACCCGGGACAGGGTCCAAAACATTCAGTACTTC. Protein: CASSYRTRDRVQNIQYF.

The chain uses TRBV18 and TRBJ2-3; D remains unclear. This CDR3 spans 14 amino acids. The germline gives CDR1 KGHSH, CDR2 LQKENI. The ends were cut back, 6 bases at V and 4 bases at J, with 14 bases in the middle. CDR3 DNA: TGTGCCAGCTCTGGTTTCTATTCTTCAGATACGCAGTATTTT. Protein: CASSGFYSSDTQYF.

This clonotype was recorded many times. This chain links TRBV20-1 with TRBJ2-5, with D tentatively TRBD1 (5 bases). The CDR3 has 14 residues. CDR1 and CDR2 (germline): DFQATT, SNEGSKA (reference sequence). Trimming pared 2 bases from V and 6 bases from J, leaving 16 bases between. Written as DNA, the CDR3 is TGCAGTGCTAGATCGCGTCAGGGTACGAAGACCCAGTACTTC. Translation: CSARSRQGTKTQYF.

This clonotype was seen only a few times. The V gene is TRBV4-2, the J gene TRBJ2-1, with 7 positions matching TRBD2. CDR1 is LGHNA and CDR2 is YNFKEQ in the germline V gene. V trimming: 4 bases; J trimming: 0 bases; junction bases outside the gene matches: 12. The CDR3 runs 18 residues. CDR3 in DNA: TGTGCCAGCAGCCGGGATTTTAGCGGGCCGAGCTCCTACAATGAGCAGTTCTTC. This translates into CASSRDFSGPSSYNEQFF.

This clonotype was seen many times. V gene TRBV27 combines with J gene TRBJ2-2; D unresolved. The length of the CDR3 is 15 residues. Germline lookup yields CDR1 MNHEY and CDR2 SMNVEV (reference sequence). Trimming took off 4 bases at V and 3 bases at J, with 12 bases between the two ends. The CDR3 spells CASSSDGWDTGELFF. CDR3 nucleotide sequence: TGTGCCAGCAGTTCGGACGGATGGGACACCGGGGAGCTGTTTTTT.

V is TRBV29-1 and J is TRBJ1-3, with TRBD1 matching over 11 bases. The CDR3 runs 14 residues. Trimming took 5 bases from V and 6 from J; bases not matched to a gene: 6. The germline gives CDR1 SQVTM, CDR2 ANQGSEA. The CDR3 protein is CSVLDRGLENTIYF. CDR3 coding DNA: TGCAGCGTTTTGGACAGGGGGCTAGAAAACACCATATATTTT.